The 26 T cell receptor beta chains in this list originate from one sample, sequenced in a study of read filtering for tumor transcriptome and immune sequencing. The library was built from roughly 400 ng RNA with molecular barcoded adaptors for alpha/delta and beta/gamma chains. TCRdb used MiXCR to reprocess the reads, holding one entry per CDR3 protein. The table lists about 39,000 distinct CDR3 sequences, more than 13% of them singletons. Sequenced material: a population of CD138-negative cells sorted from bone marrow. All receptors derive from a donor over 35 with multiple myeloma.

There are a few counts of this clonotype. CDR3 bases: TGCGCCAGCAGTGCAGACAGCTACAATGAGCAGTTCTTC. Translated, it gives CASSADSYNEQFF. The gene calls are TRBV10-1 and TRBJ2-1; weak D call: TRBD1 (5 bases). Germline assignment: CDR1 WNHNN and CDR2 SYGVQD (reference sequence). CDR3 length: 13 amino acids. The ends were cut back, 4 bases at V and 3 bases at J, with 7 bases in the middle.

The chain recombines TRBV18 with TRBJ1-5; weak D call: TRBD1 (5 bases). CDR3 length equals 14 residues. Between the trimmed V and J ends, which lost 3 bases and 6 bases, there was a span of 12 bases. CDR1 and CDR2 from the germline V gene are KGHSH and LQKENI. This CDR3 reads CASSPKGLVQPQHF. The CDR3 DNA is TGTGCCAGCTCACCCAAGGGGTTAGTTCAGCCCCAGCATTTT. The full variable domain, in which reference TRBV18 and TRBJ1-5 provide the parts outside the CDR3, is NAGVMQNPRHLVRRRGQEARLRCSPMKGHSHVYWYRQLPEEGLKFMVYLQKENIIDESGMPKERFSAEFPKEGPSILRIQQVVRGDSAAYFCASSPKGLVQPQHFGDGTRLSIL.

This clonotype came up many times. The CDR3 is CASSPSGTGGANVLTF. The CDR3, as DNA: TGTGCCAGCAGCCCCTCGGGGACCGGTGGGGCCAACGTCCTGACTTTC. The chain carries TRBV7-9 and TRBJ2-6, with D tentatively TRBD1 or TRBD2 (5 bases each). Germline lookup yields CDR1 SEHNR and CDR2 FQNEAQ (reference sequence). This CDR3 region has 16 residues. With 5 bases removed from V and 3 bases from J, the gap between germline ends came to 14 bases.

The V and J genes are TRBV14 and TRBJ2-1; TRBD1 matches 7 bases. Trimming cost V 2 bases and J 8 bases; bases outside gene matches: 6. CDR1 and CDR2 from the germline V gene are SGHDN and FVKESK. The CDR3 has 14 residues. CDR3 nucleotide sequence: TGTGCCAGCAGCCAACAACAGGGGATTGATGAGCAGTTCTTC. Amino acids: CASSQQQGIDEQFF.

In its sample, this clonotype was seen many times. The rearrangement links TRBV27 to TRBJ1-4, with 9 bases that match TRBD1. The CDR3 totals 14 residues. Germline V gives CDR1 MNHEY, CDR2 SMNVEV (reference sequence). With 6 bases clipped from V and 11 bases from J, the junction kept 10 bases outside the gene matches. Here the CDR3 reads CASRVTGGIGKLFF. CDR3 coding DNA: TGTGCCAGCAGGGTGACAGGGGGGATTGGGAAACTGTTTTTT.

This clonotype was recorded a few times. The chain combines TRBV2 with TRBJ2-5; the D gene is possibly TRBD2 (6 bases). V lost 4 bases to trimming and J lost 1 base, with 7 bases between them. The CDR3 is made up of 13 amino acids. Looked up from germline, CDR1 is SNHLY and CDR2 is FYNNEI. The CDR3 region has the DNA TGTGCCAGCAGTGTGGGAGGCCAAGAGACCCAGTACTTC. It encodes CASSVGGQETQYF.

In this sample, this clonotype is medium-sized. This chain uses TRBV20-1 with TRBJ1-6, with D tentatively TRBD1 (6 bases). Germline V gives CDR1 DFQATT, CDR2 SNEGSKA (reference sequence). CDR3 length: 14 amino acids. V was clipped by 3 bases and J by 10 bases, with 16 bases between them. The CDR3 loop is CSASPPGEGSPLHF. The CDR3 DNA reads as TGCAGTGCTAGCCCGCCAGGGGAAGGCTCACCCCTCCACTTT.

The table lists this clonotype with many counts. This CDR3 is CASSIIAGGHSEQFF. The CDR3 coding sequence is TGTGCCAGTAGTATTATAGCGGGAGGGCATAGTGAGCAGTTCTTC. The V and J genes are TRBV19 and TRBJ2-1, with 11 bases aligning to TRBD2. Germline V gene sequence: CDR1 LNHDA, CDR2 SQIVND (reference sequence). V shed 3 bases and J 9 bases; nucleotides not matched to a gene: 7. This CDR3 has 15 residues.

This clonotype appeared many times. The chain links TRBV28 to TRBJ1-4, with unresolved D. CDR1 is MDHEN, CDR2 SYDVKM, per germline. The CDR3 spans 12 residues. V shed 7 bases and J shed 8 bases, with 11 bases lying between them. Here the CDR3 reads CASNLLGEKLFF. The CDR3 coding sequence is TGTGCCAGCAACCTCCTCGGGGAAAAACTGTTTTTT.

This clonotype was counted ten times or more. The CDR3 region is CASSSGTGGISGVEQFF. The CDR3 region has the DNA TGTGCCAGCAGCTCAGGGACAGGGGGAATTTCGGGTGTTGAGCAGTTCTTC. The chain carries TRBV7-9 and TRBJ2-1; 11 nucleotides match TRBD1. This CDR3 has 17 amino acids. V lost 4 bases, J lost 9 bases, and 14 bases stayed unmatched. From germline, CDR1 is SEHNR and CDR2 FQNEAQ (reference sequence).

There are many counts of this clonotype. The J gene is TRBJ1-2, the V gene TRBV2, with 8 bases identical to TRBD1. This CDR3 has 14 amino acids. In germline, CDR1 is SNHLY, CDR2 FYNNEI. Germline trimming cut 0 bases from V and 6 bases from J; bases unmatched to any gene: 3. CDR3 in amino acids: CASSEAGTGHGYTF. The CDR3 DNA follows: TGTGCCAGCAGTGAAGCCGGGACAGGCCATGGCTACACCTTC.

This clonotype was observed at least ten times. The J gene is TRBJ2-4, the V gene TRBV9, with D unclear. The V end was cut by 0 bases, the J end by 0 bases, with 10 bases between. Germline CDR1 reads SGDLS; CDR2 reads YYNGEE. The CDR3 runs to 16 residues. CDR3 loop: CASSVGRAQAKNIQYF. CDR3 in DNA: TGTGCCAGCAGCGTAGGACGTGCTCAAGCCAAAAACATTCAGTACTTC.

This clonotype was seen repeatedly, ten times or more. The chain has TRBV10-3 and TRBJ2-5, with no clear D. V was pared by 5 bases and J by 2 bases, with 6 bases between. CDR1 and CDR2 from the germline V gene are ENHRY and SYGVKD. This CDR3 spans 12 amino acids. CDR3 nucleotide sequence: TGTGCCATCAGTCCCCAGCAAGAGACCCAGTACTTC. Its translation: CAISPQQETQYF.

This clonotype was detected a few times. The chain's CDR3 is CASSLTWADTQYF. CDR3 DNA: TGTGCCAGCAGCTTAACGTGGGCAGATACGCAGTATTTT. The rearrangement links TRBV7-3 to TRBJ2-3; D gene uncertain. The CDR3 loop spans 13 amino acids. Germline V gene lookup returns CDR1 SGHTA and CDR2 FQGTGA. The V end was cut by 0 bases, the J end by 4 bases, with 5 bases between.

As concerns this clonotype: This may be a read error: a much more frequent sequence differs by one nucleotide. The chain carries TRBV20-1 and TRBJ1-1, with a possible D match to TRBD1 (5 bases). The CDR3 spans 13 residues. CDR1 and CDR2 from the germline V gene are DFQATT and SNEGSKA (reference sequence). As DNA, the CDR3 is TGCAGTGCTAGTGGTTTAGGGGCCACTGAAGCTTCCTTT. Its protein product is CSASGLGATEASF.

This clonotype was counted ten times or more. The J gene is TRBJ2-7, the V gene TRBV11-2; TRBD1 matches 7 bases. Losses at the gene ends were 4 bases for V and 2 bases for J; bases not matched to a gene: 8. This CDR3 region has 15 residues. Germline CDR1 reads SGHAT; CDR2 reads FQNNGV. CDR3 DNA sequence: TGTGCCAGCAGCTATCCTCCGGGACAGCCCTACGAGCAGTACTTC. Translating it yields CASSYPPGQPYEQYF.

This clonotype has ten or more counts. The rearrangement links TRBV20-1 to TRBJ1-5; D is unclear. The germline V and J ends were trimmed by 5 bases and 2 bases, with 13 bases remaining between them. Looked up from germline, CDR1 is DFQATT and CDR2 is SNEGSKA (reference sequence). The CDR3 extends over 14 amino acids. The CDR3 region has the DNA TGCAGTGCTTCAGGAGATTCGGGCAATCAGCCCCAGCATTTT. It yields the protein CSASGDSGNQPQHF.

The CDR3 loop reads CASSFDGSGTPLHF. The CDR3 coding sequence is TGTGCCAGCAGCTTTGACGGTTCCGGCACACCCCTCCACTTT. The chain couples TRBV7-3 to TRBJ1-6; D ambiguous. Germline V gives CDR1 SGHTA, CDR2 FQGTGA. The V gene lost 3 bases and the J gene lost 11 bases, with 14 bases spanning the gap. The CDR3 covers 14 residues.

This clonotype has ten or more counts. The chain joins TRBV11-3 to TRBJ1-1, with D unresolved. CDR1 is SGHNT and CDR2 is YENEEA in the germline V gene. V was clipped by 5 bases and J by 0 bases, with 10 bases between them. The CDR3 is 14 amino acids. CDR3 nucleotide sequence: TGTGCCAGCAGCCTGTGGAGATTGAACACTGAAGCTTTCTTT. Translation gives CASSLWRLNTEAFF. The full variable domain, with the rest looked up from reference TRBV11-3 and TRBJ1-1, is EAGVVQSPRYKIIEKKQPVAFWCNPISGHNTLYWYLQNLGQGPELLIRYENEEAVDDSQLPKDRFSAERLKGVDSTLKIQPAELGDSAVYLCASSLWRLNTEAFFGQGTRLTVV.

This clonotype was seen repeatedly, ten times or more. The V gene is TRBV5-6, the J gene TRBJ2-5, with a tentative D call TRBD2 (5 bases). The CDR3 has 13 residues. V was pared by 2 bases and J by 5 bases, with 10 bases between. Looked up from germline, CDR1 is SGHDT and CDR2 is YYEEEE. CDR3 sequence: CASSFPGGETQYF. The DNA of the CDR3 is TGTGCCAGCAGCTTCCCCGGCGGGGAGACCCAGTACTTC.

This clonotype was counted many times. The chain recombines TRBV6-5 with TRBJ2-7, with 8 bases aligning to TRBD2. Per germline, CDR1 MNHEY and CDR2 SVGAGI. The junction had 11 bases not matched to a gene; V was cut back by 8 bases and J by 2 bases. CDR3 length: 15 amino acids. Written as DNA, the CDR3 is TGTGCCAGCCGCGGGGGGACATGGGGGACCTACGAGCAGTACTTC. Protein sequence: CASRGGTWGTYEQYF.

This clonotype was recorded at least ten times. The chain combines TRBV19 with TRBJ2-2, with D possibly matching TRBD1 (6 bases). This CDR3 has 15 amino acids. Per germline, CDR1 LNHDA and CDR2 SQIVND (reference sequence). Trimming removed 6 bases from V and 1 base from J, with 12 bases in between. Written as DNA, the CDR3 is TGTGCCAGTAGACCCGGACAGCTGAACACCGGGGAGCTGTTTTTT. Its protein product is CASRPGQLNTGELFF.

A remark on this clonotype: A far larger clone is only one base removed, so a read error is likely. The chain is built from TRBV7-3 and TRBJ2-7; a weak D match, TRBD2 (6 bases). CDR1 is SGHTA and CDR2 is FQGTGA in the germline V gene. V lost 6 bases to trimming and J lost 2 bases, with 20 bases between them. The CDR3 runs 16 residues. The CDR3 is CASSLASGGETYEQYF. DNA for the CDR3: TGTGCCAGCAGTCTAGCCTCCGGGGGTGAGACCTACGAGCAGTACTTC.

Comment on this clonotype: This may be a read error: a much more frequent sequence differs by one nucleotide. The CDR3 region is CASSSGPGHTETFF. DNA for the CDR3: TGTGCCAGCAGCTCTGGACCTGGGCACACTGAAACTTTCTTT. J is TRBJ1-1 and V is TRBV7-6; no firm D call. CDR3 length equals 14 residues. Germline V gives CDR1 SGHVS, CDR2 FNYEAQ.

With regard to this clonotype: A much larger clonotype is one base distant, so this may be a read error. The V gene is TRBV7-9, the J gene TRBJ2-5; unclear D gene. This CDR3 region has 13 residues. The ends were cut back, 2 bases at V and 4 bases at J, with 8 bases in the middle. Looked up from germline, CDR1 is SEHNR and CDR2 is FQNEAQ (reference sequence). The CDR3 DNA reads TGTGCCAGCAGCTTAAGTAGGCGAGAGACCCAGTACTTC. Translated: CASSLSRRETQYF.

This clonotype occurred many times. The chain has TRBV3-1 and TRBJ1-2, with unresolved D. The germline V and J ends were trimmed by 0 bases and 3 bases, with 8 bases remaining between them. The CDR3 length is 14 residues. Per germline, CDR1 LGHDT and CDR2 YNNKEL (reference sequence). The CDR3 spells CASSQDWADYGYTF. The DNA for the CDR3 is TGTGCCAGCAGCCAAGATTGGGCAGACTATGGCTACACCTTC.